Described below is a single T cell receptor (beta chain) sequence and its context. This clonotype has a count of ten or more. What antigen it recognizes has not been identified. The input lacks base qualities; no much larger clone sits a single base away. A patient counted as having stable Graves' hyperthyroidism if no progression to ophthalmopathy occurred over 18 months of follow-up. The hyperthyroidism patients were between 18 and 65 years old and newly diagnosed, with a disease duration of less than 2 months. Patients with uncontrolled infections, other autoimmune diseases, pregnancy or lactation were excluded. Diagnoses were based on clinical symptoms, serum thyroxine and TRAb, thyroid ultrasound and orbital computed tomography. PBMCs were isolated from 7.5 to 10 ml of fresh peripheral blood by Ficoll-Paque density gradient centrifugation. Total RNA was extracted with Trizol reagent, and quality was checked on an Agilent 2100 Bioanalyzer.

Including the terminal cysteine and phenylalanine, the CDR3 comprises 14 residues. CDR3 DNA is the only sequence kept; it has 42 bases, read in frame from the first base. The germline V gene specifies ENHRY as CDR1 and SYGVKD as CDR2. The junction shows trimming of 8 bases on V and 4 bases on J, and the gene matches do not reach 8 bases of it. The sample belongs to a study of T cells in Graves' hyperthyroidism and ophthalmopathy (dated by TCRdb to between 2018 and 2020). General notes on the study: Peripheral blood was sampled at the time of initial diagnosis, prior to any treatment. To identify distinguishing TCR V-J signatures, a discovery cohort of around 100 patients was used, comprising approximately 40 with Graves' ophthalmopathy and around 60 with stable Graves' hyperthyroidism. TCR Vbeta CDR3 sequencing of 135 peripheral blood samples (roughly 43 ophthalmopathy, some 75 hyperthyroidism and around 17 progressor patients) is reported in the paper. The study also compared thyroid tissue and blood T-cell repertoires from roughly 6 Graves' hyperthyroidism patients. After sampling, hyperthyroidism patients received methimazole starting at 30 mg daily, and ophthalmopathy patients received high-dose intravenous methylprednisolone. Prospective prediction of ophthalmopathy was tested in an independent validation cohort of 18 to 20 hyperthyroidism patients and some 17 patients who later progressed to ophthalmopathy. The approximately 98 discovery patients were randomly divided into training and test sets at a 7:3 ratio.

TCR beta CDR3 regions were amplified from RNA transcripts. The TCR CDR3 was subjected to a first round of RT-PCR using the HTBI primer set and the Qiagen OneStep RT-PCR kit. Libraries were constructed in a second round of multiplex PCR, after which size selection and purification were carried out. Libraries were sequenced paired-end with 100 bp reads on an Illumina HiSeq2000. The original methods were these. SOAPnuke was used to process the raw data, throwing out any read that contained adapters or uncalled bases, had a mean Phred below 15, or lacked an exact constant-primer or identifier match. High-quality paired reads were merged with COPE v1.2.5, and unique nucleotide sequences were defined as clonotypes. MiTCR v1.1 was used to align the clonotypes against IMGT TRBV, TRBD and TRBJ reference segments. The analysis was restricted to V-J combinations with a frequency above 0.0001, which together covered 99.2% of the repertoires. A TCS score was defined as the ratio of F50 (clonal expansion) to E x V (chaos), with BLOSUM62-based TCRdist applied between CDR3 peptides within each V-J. Welch's t-statistics and random forest reduced several hundred V-J features to 13, which were used in a naive Bayes classifier (R e1071). TCRdb ran its own pipeline on the public reads, namely fastp trimming at Q25 and MiXCR clone calling, and kept in-frame beta chains. Records with the same CDR3 protein are collapsed into one entry carrying the most frequent genes and DNA. In this record, the V and J calls reflect TCRdb's handling and not the investigators' own analysis. For this sample the table gives a few hundred thousand distinct CDR3 sequences, of which roughly 20% were detected only once. Jointly, the top ten make up roughly 49% of the sample.

Study-wide conclusions, independent of this receptor: No statistical method was used to fix the sample size in advance, and group allocation was not hidden from the investigators. Most expanded thyroid clonotypes (frequency above 0.001) were also detected in blood, a finding suggesting that blood repertoires may reflect thyroid immune responses. In cross-validation, a model built on a 13 V-J signature told ophthalmopathy apart from stable hyperthyroidism with 85% to 90% sensitivity and roughly 83% specificity, and in testing the same model reached 80%/75%. In validation, the model predicted progression to ophthalmopathy a median of about 6.8 months before onset, with approximately 70% sensitivity and 72.22% specificity.

This clonotype originated in a woman aged 50 to 65 with Graves' hyperthyroidism. Specimen: blood. The chain is assembled from TRBV10-3 and TRBJ1-5; 7 junctional bases match TRBD1. At the DNA level, the sequence is TGTGCCATCTCGAAAGGACAGGAGAATCAGCCCCAGCATTTT. It translates to CAISKGQENQPQHF.